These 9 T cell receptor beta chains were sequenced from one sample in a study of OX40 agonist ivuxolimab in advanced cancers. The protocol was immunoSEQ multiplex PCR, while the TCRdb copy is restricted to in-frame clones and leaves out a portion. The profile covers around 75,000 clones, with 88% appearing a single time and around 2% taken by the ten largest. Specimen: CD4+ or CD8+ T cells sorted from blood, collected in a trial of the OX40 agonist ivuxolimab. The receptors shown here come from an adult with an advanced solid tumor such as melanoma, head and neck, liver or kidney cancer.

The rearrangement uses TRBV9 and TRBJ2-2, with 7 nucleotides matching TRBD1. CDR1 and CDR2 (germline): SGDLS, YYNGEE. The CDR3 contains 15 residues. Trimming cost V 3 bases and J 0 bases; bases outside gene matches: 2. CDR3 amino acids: CASSADRTNTGELFF. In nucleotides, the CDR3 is TGTGCCAGCAGCGCGGACAGGACGAACACCGGGGAGCTGTTTTTT.

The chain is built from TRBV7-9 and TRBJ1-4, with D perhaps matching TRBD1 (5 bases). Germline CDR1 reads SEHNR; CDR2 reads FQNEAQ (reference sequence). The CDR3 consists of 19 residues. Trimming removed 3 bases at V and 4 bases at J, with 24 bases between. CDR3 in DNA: TGTGCCAGCAGCTTTCCACCTGGACATGCCACTGGGGGTAATGAAAAACTGTTTTTT. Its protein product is CASSFPPGHATGGNEKLFF.

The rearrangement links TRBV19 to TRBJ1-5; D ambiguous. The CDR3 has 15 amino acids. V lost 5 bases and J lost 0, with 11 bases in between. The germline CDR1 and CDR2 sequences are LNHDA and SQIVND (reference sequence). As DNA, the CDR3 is TGTGCCAGTAGTCGACAAGTACATAGCAATCAGCCCCAGCATTTT. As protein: CASSRQVHSNQPQHF.

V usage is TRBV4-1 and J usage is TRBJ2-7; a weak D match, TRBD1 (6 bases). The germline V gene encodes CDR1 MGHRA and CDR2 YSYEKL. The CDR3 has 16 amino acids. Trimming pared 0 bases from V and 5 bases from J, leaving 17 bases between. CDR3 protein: CASSQESRGHWDEQYF. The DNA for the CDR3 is TGCGCCAGCAGCCAAGAAAGCCGGGGACATTGGGACGAGCAGTACTTC.

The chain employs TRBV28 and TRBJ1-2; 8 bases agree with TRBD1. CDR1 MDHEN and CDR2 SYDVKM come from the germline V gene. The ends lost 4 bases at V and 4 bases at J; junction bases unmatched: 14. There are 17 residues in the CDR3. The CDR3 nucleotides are TGTGCCAGCAGTTCCTCGACAGGGGTCGGGATTAGCTATGGCTACACCTTC. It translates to CASSSSTGVGISYGYTF.

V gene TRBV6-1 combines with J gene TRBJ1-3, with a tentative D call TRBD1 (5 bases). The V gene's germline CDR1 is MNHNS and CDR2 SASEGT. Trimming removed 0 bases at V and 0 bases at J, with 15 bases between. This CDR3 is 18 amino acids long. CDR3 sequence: CASSEAPHGASSGNTIYF. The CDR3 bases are TGTGCCAGCAGTGAAGCGCCGCACGGGGCAAGCTCTGGAAACACCATATATTTT.

CDR3: CASTEAGITHNEQFF. Here the CDR3 DNA reads TGTGCCAGCACGGAAGCGGGCATTACCCACAATGAGCAGTTCTTC. This chain links TRBV6-6 with TRBJ2-1, with a possible D match to TRBD2 (6 bases). Germline CDR1 reads MNHNY; CDR2 reads SVGAGI (reference sequence). V was shortened by 7 bases and J by 5 bases, with 18 bases between the two germline ends. This CDR3 is 15 amino acids long.

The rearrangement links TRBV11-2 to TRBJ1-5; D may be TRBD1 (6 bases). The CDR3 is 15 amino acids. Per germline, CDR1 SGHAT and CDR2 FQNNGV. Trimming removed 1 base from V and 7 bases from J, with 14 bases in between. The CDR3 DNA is TGTGCCAGCAGCTTAGCCACGGGGGCGGGGCAGCCCCAGCATTTT. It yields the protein CASSLATGAGQPQHF.

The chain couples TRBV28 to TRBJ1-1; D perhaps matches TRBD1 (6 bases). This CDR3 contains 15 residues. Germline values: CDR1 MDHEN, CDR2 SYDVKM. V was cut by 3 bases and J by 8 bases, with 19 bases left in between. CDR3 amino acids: CASSFVGGRGKEAFF. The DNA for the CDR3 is TGTGCCAGCAGTTTTGTTGGGGGCCGAGGTAAGGAAGCTTTCTTT.